What follows describes a single T cell receptor beta chain. The source of the sample is a study of spatial heterogeneity in lung cancer. Germline V gives CDR1 SGHRS, CDR2 YFSETQ. V lost 0 bases and J lost 2, with 7 bases in between. This CDR3 has 14 residues. Time point indicated: blood at routine non-recurrence follow-up after resection. Sequencing covered unsorted whole RNA taken from tumor, nontumor lung or frozen PBMC. TCRdb itself ran the 5' RACE reads through MiXCR, one entry per CDR3 protein. Of 110,000 or so distinct CDR3 sequences listed, approximately 11% are singletons. The chain links TRBV5-1 to TRBJ2-3, with no clear D. This TCR was recovered from a female donor with early-stage non-small cell lung cancer. The specimen comprised PBMCs, sampled at follow-up. CDR3 protein: CASSLAQPTDTQYF. CDR3 DNA: TGCGCCAGCAGCTTGGCCCAACCCACAGATACGCAGTATTTT.